This TCR beta chain was captured by sequencing in a study of human T cells and chemical hapten exposure. Regarding the study as a whole: Relative to control repertoires, expanded TCRs gave rise to significantly more large CDR3 similarity clusters. Donors' alopecia may make their immune response differ from healthy people's.

Attachment of unique molecular identifiers to individual cDNA molecules was performed in the library. A single record per CDR3 protein comes from TCRdb applying MiXCR to the RACE reads. The repertoire has fewer than 500,000 distinct CDR3 sequences, more than 4.5% of them found once; the top ten carry about 2.1%. Time point of the sample: patch test 1, 2 weeks after DPC sensitization. The treatment is: therapeutic diphenylcyclopropenone sensitization with weekly scalp DPC. A word on this clonotype: Its antigen is unidentified.

CDR1 MNHNY and CDR2 SVGAGI come from the germline V gene (reference sequence). V lost 6 bases to trimming and J lost 5 bases, with 14 bases between them. The CDR3 contains 13 residues. Sequenced material: whole blood, taken in connection with sensitization to the hapten diphenylcyclopropenone (DPC). This TCR was sampled from a woman between 50 and 59 years old with alopecia areata. Some clones in this sample may be carry-over from other donors' samples. The chain employs TRBV6-6 and TRBJ2-7; D gene uncertain. CDR3 sequence reads: CASSHVWGDEQYF. CDR3 DNA: TGTGCCAGCAGCCACGTATGGGGTGACGAGCAGTACTTC.